This record concerns one TCR beta chain sequence. The antigen is unknown. This table comes from immunoSEQ multiplex PCR, and its TCRdb copy is limited to in-frame clones, with some not included. The sample has more than 85,000 clones, about 85% seen once. The sample comes from a study of cytomegalovirus exposure and HLA in healthy donors. At the level of the study: The 550 to 800 first-cohort repertoires and the 95 to 150 validation repertoires shared the same platform, a later analysis reported. Study observations and caveats: Rarity characterized most TCR sequences, yet some public TCRs appeared in many donors.

While the first cohort had 600 to 800 subjects, the donors belonged to the separate validation cohort of roughly 130 subjects. CDR1 is SEHNR, CDR2 FQNEAQ, per germline (reference sequence). Trimming took 3 bases from V and 5 from J; bases not matched to a gene: 2. The CDR3 totals 15 residues. This sequence originates from a woman aged 18-29 years in good health and CMV-seropositive. The chain employs TRBV7-9 and TRBJ2-1; 12 nucleotides match TRBD2. Sequencing was performed on PBMCs. CDR3 amino acids: CASSFWTSGNNEQFF. CDR3 bases: TGTGCCAGCAGCTTTTGGACTAGCGGGAACAATGAGCAGTTCTTC.